This section outlines one TCR beta chain sequence together with its context. These data come from a study of blood T cell repertoires in COVID-19. In the original workflow: Reference gene primer amplification yielded estimated nucleated cell counts. The data were produced by immunoSEQ multiplex PCR, yet TCRdb's version contains in-frame clones alone and is incomplete. For V, J and clone size, that table is used; D and trimming come from the DNA. The sample contains 180,000 or so clones, approximately 91% of which appear only once. The CDR3 is made up of 14 amino acids. Germline assignment: CDR1 SGHNT and CDR2 YENEEA. V gave up 4 bases and J gave up 9 bases; unmatched junction bases: 9.

Material for sequencing was PBMCs or T cells enriched from blood (not recorded which). J is TRBJ2-1 and V is TRBV11-3; 7 bases map to TRBD2. The receptor's source is a young woman who had recovered from COVID-19. The chain's CDR3 is CASSSSTGGSEQFF. The CDR3 DNA is TGTGCCAGCAGCTCCTCGACGGGAGGAAGTGAGCAGTTCTTC. The full variable domain, its missing parts supplied by reference TRBV11-3 and TRBJ2-1, is EAGVVQSPRYKIIEKKQPVAFWCNPISGHNTLYWYLQNLGQGPELLIRYENEEAVDDSQLPKDRFSAERLKGVDSTLKIQPAELGDSAVYLCASSSSTGGSEQFFGPGTRLTVL.